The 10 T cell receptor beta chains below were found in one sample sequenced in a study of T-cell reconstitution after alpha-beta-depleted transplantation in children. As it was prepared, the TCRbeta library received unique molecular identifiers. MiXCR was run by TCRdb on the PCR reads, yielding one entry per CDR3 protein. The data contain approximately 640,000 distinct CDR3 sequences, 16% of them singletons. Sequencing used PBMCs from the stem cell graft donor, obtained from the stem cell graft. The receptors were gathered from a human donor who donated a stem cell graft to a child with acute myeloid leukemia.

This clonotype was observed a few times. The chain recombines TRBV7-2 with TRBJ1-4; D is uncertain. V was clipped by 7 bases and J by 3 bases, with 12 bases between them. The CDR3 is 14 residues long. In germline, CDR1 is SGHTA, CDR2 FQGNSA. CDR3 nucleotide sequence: TGTGCCAGCACCCCACGGGGTGCTAATGAAAAACTGTTTTTT. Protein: CASTPRGANEKLFF.

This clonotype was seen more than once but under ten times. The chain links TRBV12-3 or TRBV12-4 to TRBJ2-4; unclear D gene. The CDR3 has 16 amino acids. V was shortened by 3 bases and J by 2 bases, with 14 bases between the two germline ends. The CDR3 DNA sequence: TGTGCCAGCAGTTTGAAGGACCGGGTTCCCAAAAACATTCAGTACTTC. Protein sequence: CASSLKDRVPKNIQYF.

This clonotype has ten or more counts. In DNA, the CDR3 is TGTGCCAGCAGCCTCGTCGGGGGGAACACAGATACGCAGTATTTT. Translating it yields CASSLVGGNTDTQYF. The genes are TRBV7-2 and TRBJ2-3; 7 bases fit TRBD2. This CDR3 has 15 residues. J was trimmed by 2 bases and V by 5 bases; bases with no gene match: 7. Germline assignment: CDR1 SGHTA and CDR2 FQGNSA.

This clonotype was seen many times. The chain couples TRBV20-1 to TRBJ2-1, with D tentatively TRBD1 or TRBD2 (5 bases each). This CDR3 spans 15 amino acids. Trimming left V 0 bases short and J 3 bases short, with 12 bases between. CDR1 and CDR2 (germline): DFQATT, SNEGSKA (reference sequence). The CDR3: CSARDRGIVYNEQFF. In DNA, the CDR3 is TGCAGTGCTAGAGATCGGGGCATTGTCTACAATGAGCAGTTCTTC.

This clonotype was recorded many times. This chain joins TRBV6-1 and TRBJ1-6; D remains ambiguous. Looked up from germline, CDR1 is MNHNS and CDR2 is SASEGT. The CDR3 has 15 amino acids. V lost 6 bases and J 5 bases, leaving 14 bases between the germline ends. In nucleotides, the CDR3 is TGTGCCAGCAGCAAAAGTATGTTTAATAATTCACCCCTCCACTTT. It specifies CASSKSMFNNSPLHF.

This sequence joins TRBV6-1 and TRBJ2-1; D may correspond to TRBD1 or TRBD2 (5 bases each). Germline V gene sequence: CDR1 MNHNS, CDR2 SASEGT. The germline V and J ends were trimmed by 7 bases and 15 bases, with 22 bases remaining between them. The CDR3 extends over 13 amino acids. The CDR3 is CASIPSLGEPPFF. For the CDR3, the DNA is TGTGCCAGCATCCCTAGTTTGGGGGAACCCCCGTTCTTC.

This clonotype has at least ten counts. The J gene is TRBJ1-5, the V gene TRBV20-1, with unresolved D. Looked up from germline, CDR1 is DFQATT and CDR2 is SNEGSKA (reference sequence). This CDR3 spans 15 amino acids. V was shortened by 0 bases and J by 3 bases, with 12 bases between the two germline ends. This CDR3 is CSARDFGRNNQPQHF. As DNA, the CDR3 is TGCAGTGCTAGAGATTTTGGACGGAACAATCAGCCCCAGCATTTT.

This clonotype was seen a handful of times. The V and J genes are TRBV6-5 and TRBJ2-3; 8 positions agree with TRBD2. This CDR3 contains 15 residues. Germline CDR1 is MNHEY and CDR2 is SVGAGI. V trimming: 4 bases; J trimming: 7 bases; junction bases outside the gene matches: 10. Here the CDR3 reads CASSWGRGGMNTQYF. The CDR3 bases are TGTGCCAGCAGTTGGGGACGGGGGGGCATGAATACGCAGTATTTT.

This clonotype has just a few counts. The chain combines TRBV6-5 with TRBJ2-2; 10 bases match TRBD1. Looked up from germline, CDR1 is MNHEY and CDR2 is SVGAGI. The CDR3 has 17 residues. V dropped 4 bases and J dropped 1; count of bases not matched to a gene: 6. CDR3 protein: CASSSLDRGLNTGELFF. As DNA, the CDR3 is TGTGCCAGCAGTTCTCTCGACAGGGGGCTGAACACCGGGGAGCTGTTTTTT.

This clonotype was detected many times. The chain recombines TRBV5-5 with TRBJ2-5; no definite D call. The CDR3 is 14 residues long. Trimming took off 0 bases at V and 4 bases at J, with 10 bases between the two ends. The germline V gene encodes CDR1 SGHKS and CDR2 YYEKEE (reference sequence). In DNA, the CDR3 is TGTGCCAGCAGCTTGGGAGGCGTGTCAGAGACCCAGTACTTC. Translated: CASSLGGVSETQYF.